This T cell receptor (beta chain) was sequenced in a study of blood T cell repertoires in COVID-19 (dated by TCRdb to about 2020). A note on the overall study: The collaborator samples originated in the United States, Italy and Spain and spanned the acute and convalescent phases of COVID-19. A freely available public database, intended as a resource for researchers studying the immune response to SARS-CoV-2, is where the repertoires were released. The material from the prospective study consisted of cDNA or gDNA derived from T cells, B-cell-depleted T cells, or PBMCs. Samples were obtained from the ongoing ImmuneRACE study (first 160 participants) and from about 1,300 subjects provided by 6 global collaborators. Where available, HLA class I and class II types were taken from metadata supplied by the sample provider and were not determined by assay-based typing. Subjects who had been exposed to COVID-19, were actively infected with it, or had recovered from it provided the deeply sampled blood TCRbeta repertoires that made up the dataset. Sample metadata almost always included a de-identified subject ID, COVID-19 status, age in years and sex. What the work shows at the level of the full study, not this receptor alone: The amount of clinical and demographic metadata varied by source and participant and was provided uncurated.

Remarks on this clone: It lacks a known antigen. The sample holds no much larger clone one base away, and base qualities are not on file.

The immunoSEQ Assay, a bias-controlled multiplex PCR, was used to amplify TCRbeta CDR3 regions from genomic DNA. In the paper's pipeline: The number of nucleated cells in each sample was estimated from the amplification of reference gene primers within the assay. Sequence reads were collapsed and filtered to measure the absolute abundance of every unique TCRbeta CDR3 rearrangement. Productive Simpson clonality was computed per sample as the square root of Simpson's diversity index over productive rearrangements. This is the immuneACCESS table as TCRdb keeps it, with only in-frame sequences that have V and J called. A part of the clones is gone; compared with another copy, unresolved V genes explain less than half, and the rest is unexplained. That table is the source of V, J and clone size, and D and trimming were worked out from the DNA. Across this sample there are approximately 140,000 clones, with roughly 90% seen only once. More than 2.5% of the sample rests with the top ten.

One collaborating source in Seattle enrolled patients while the patients were actively infected and followed the patients over time throughout the course of disease. The collaborating institutions used their own protocols to collect whole blood in K2EDTA tubes. For TCRbeta analysis, collaborators shipped samples as frozen whole blood, isolated PBMCs, or DNA extracted from either of those sample types. This clonotype originated in a human donor with COVID-19, enrolled during active disease. The donor label of this sample is uncertain. The sequencing sample was made of peripheral blood.

The CDR3 amino acid sequence is: CASSQWGGGEAFF. The sequenced DNA: TGTGCCAGCAGCCAATGGGGAGGGGGTGAAGCTTTCTTT. The rearrangement joined TRBV3-1 (or the pseudogene TRBV3-2) to TRBJ1-1; perhaps TRBD1 is the D gene, with 6 bases matching. V is clipped by 2 bases and J by 7 bases, and the sequence between their germline boundaries is 11 bases long. The CDR3 measures 13 amino acids from cysteine to phenylalanine. CDR3 DNA only is kept here, 39 bases in frame from base 1. For CDR1 and CDR2, the germline V gene (reference sequence) lists LGHDT and YNNKEL.